This T cell receptor beta chain originates from a study of control samples from healthy donors and cancer patients. Data came from immunoSEQ multiplex PCR; TCRdb stores just in-frame clones and leaves some out. This table has roughly 95,000 clones, around 90% appearing once. V lost 0 bases and J 1 base, leaving 13 bases between the germline ends. From germline, CDR1 is MNHEY and CDR2 SMNVEV (reference sequence). The CDR3 is 16 amino acids. The TCR was taken from a human donor in good health. The donor label of this sample is uncertain. The specimen was blood. The rearrangement uses TRBV27 and TRBJ2-7; TRBD1 might be the D (6 bases). The CDR3 protein is CASSLSGTMSSYEQYF. The CDR3 bases are TGTGCCAGCAGTTTATCCGGGACAATGTCATCCTACGAGCAGTACTTC.